Below, 11 T cell receptor beta chains from the same sample are listed, as sequenced in a study of cytomegalovirus exposure and HLA in healthy donors. The PCR ran on 60 Vbeta and 13 Jbeta primers. Sequencing used immunoSEQ multiplex PCR; TCRdb keeps in-frame clones, though not all of them. The sample includes about 140,000 clones, approximately 82% seen only once; the top ten take approximately 1.5%. The sequenced sample was PBMCs. These receptors came from a man younger than 45 in good health and CMV-seropositive.

The chain couples TRBV29-1 to TRBJ2-5; 7 bases are shared with TRBD2. The last part of the DNA fits TRBJ2-7 better; the J call may be wrong. Per germline, CDR1 SQVTM and CDR2 ANQGSEA. The CDR3 has 14 residues. The CDR3 sequence: CSVVSLAEPYEQYF. The CDR3 DNA sequence: TGCAGCGTTGTAAGTCTAGCGGAGCCCTACGAGCAGTACTTC.

The rearrangement joins TRBV2 to TRBJ1-2; TRBD1 aligns across 9 bases. The V and J ends lost 6 bases and 3 bases, in that order; junction bases with no gene match: 2. This CDR3 region has 13 residues. Germline V gene sequence: CDR1 SNHLY, CDR2 FYNNEI. The CDR3 reads CASSRTGDYGYTF. The CDR3 DNA reads as TGTGCCAGCAGCCGGACAGGGGACTATGGCTACACCTTC.

The rearrangement links TRBV5-8 to TRBJ2-2; TRBD1 is a possible D gene (6 bases). CDR1 is SGHTS, CDR2 YDEGEE, per germline. CDR3 length equals 16 residues. Trimming took off 4 bases at V and 4 bases at J, with 17 bases between the two ends. The chain's CDR3 is CASSPRGGVGTGELFF. The CDR3 coding sequence is TGTGCCAGCAGCCCCAGGGGTGGCGTGGGCACCGGGGAGCTGTTTTTT.

The chain couples TRBV9 to TRBJ2-5; tentative D call: TRBD2 (5 bases). Trimming took 1 base from V and 5 from J, leaving 15 bases between them. The CDR3 loop spans 15 amino acids. Germline V CDR1 and CDR2: SGDLS, YYNGEE. CDR3 residues: CASSVYRGRGETQYF. CDR3 sequence (DNA): TGTGCCAGCAGCGTATATCGGGGTCGGGGTGAGACCCAGTACTTC.

This rearrangement joins TRBV5-4 to TRBJ2-7; the match to TRBD1 covers 10 bases. CDR3 size: 15 residues. The germline V gene has CDR1 SGHNT and CDR2 YYREEE (reference sequence). With 1 base clipped from V and 5 bases from J, the junction kept 6 bases outside the gene matches. CDR3 in amino acids: CASSLRGTGVNEQYF. The DNA of the CDR3 is TGTGCCAGCAGCTTGCGAGGGACAGGGGTGAACGAGCAGTACTTC.

Notes on this clone: The junction departs from germline at one end; a sequencing error may be responsible. The rearrangement uses TRBV7-9 and TRBJ1-1; D possibly corresponds to TRBD1 (5 bases). This CDR3 contains 12 residues. CDR1 and CDR2 from the germline V gene are SEHNR and FQNEAQ (reference sequence). The CDR3 loop is CSSGQGSTEAFF. The CDR3 nucleotides read TGTTCCAGCGGGCAGGGTAGCACTGAAGCTTTCTTT.

V and J are TRBV19 and TRBJ2-5; 9 bases fit TRBD2. The J call may be incorrect, as the DNA end agrees better with TRBJ2-7. There are 15 residues in the CDR3. In germline, CDR1 is LNHDA, CDR2 SQIVND (reference sequence). The CDR3: CATAVLAGDSYEQYF. The CDR3 region has the DNA TGTGCCACCGCCGTACTAGCGGGTGACTCCTACGAGCAGTACTTC.

This clone was seen a handful of times. J is TRBJ2-3 and V is TRBV5-1; D possibly corresponds to TRBD2 (6 bases). Germline V gives CDR1 SGHRS, CDR2 YFSETQ. V lost 0 bases and J lost 3, with 20 bases in between. The CDR3 runs 18 residues. Written as DNA, the CDR3 is TGCGCCAGCAGCTTGGGGTTGATGGGAGGACCAGGAACAGATACGCAGTATTTT. It specifies CASSLGLMGGPGTDTQYF.

This rearrangement joins TRBV5-1 to TRBJ2-3, with 9 bases aligning to TRBD1. The CDR3 spans 14 residues. Germline CDR1 SGHRS, CDR2 YFSETQ. Losses at the gene ends were 7 bases for V and 2 bases for J; bases not matched to a gene: 5. The CDR3 reads CASGGTGTTDTQYF. The CDR3 DNA reads TGCGCCAGCGGAGGGACAGGGACCACAGATACGCAGTATTTT.

This chain uses TRBV7-6 with TRBJ1-4, with a tentative D call TRBD1 (6 bases). V lost 5 bases and J lost 1, with 11 bases in between. Germline V gene sequence: CDR1 SGHVS, CDR2 FNYEAQ. The CDR3 extends over 15 amino acids. CDR3 residues: CASSPRTVTNEKLFF. The CDR3 DNA follows: TGTGCCAGCAGCCCCAGGACAGTAACTAATGAAAAACTGTTTTTT.

The chain uses TRBV19 and TRBJ1-3, with 7 positions matching TRBD1. The CDR3 totals 13 residues. V lost 7 bases and J lost 7; bases outside the gene matches: 7. The germline CDR1 and CDR2 sequences are LNHDA and SQIVND (reference sequence). CDR3 amino acids: CASIPGGRNTIYF. CDR3 nucleotides: TGTGCCAGTATCCCAGGGGGGAGGAACACCATATATTTT.